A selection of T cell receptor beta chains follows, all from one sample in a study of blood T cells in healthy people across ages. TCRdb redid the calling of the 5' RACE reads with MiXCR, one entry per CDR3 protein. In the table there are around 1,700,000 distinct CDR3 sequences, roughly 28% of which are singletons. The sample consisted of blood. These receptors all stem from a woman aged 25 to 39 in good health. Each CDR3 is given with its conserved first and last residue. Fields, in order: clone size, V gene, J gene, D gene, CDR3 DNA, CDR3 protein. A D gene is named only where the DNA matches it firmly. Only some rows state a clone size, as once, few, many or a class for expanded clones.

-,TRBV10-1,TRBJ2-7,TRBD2,TGCGCCAGCAGCCGAGGGGGACTAGGGGGAGACGAGCAGTACTTC,CASSRGGLGGDEQYF
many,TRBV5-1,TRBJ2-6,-,TGCGCCAGCAGCTTGGCCTCGGTCTCTGGGGCCAACGTCCTGACTTTC,CASSLASVSGANVLTF
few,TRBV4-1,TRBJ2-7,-,TGCGCCAGCGCCTCCCCCGGACAGAACTACGAGCAGTACTTC,CASASPGQNYEQYF
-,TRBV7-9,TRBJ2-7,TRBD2,TGTGCCAGCAGCCACCTTGGGGGGACTAGTGGGGGTCAAGGCTACGAGCAGTACTTC,CASSHLGGTSGGQGYEQYF
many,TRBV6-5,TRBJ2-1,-,TGTGCCAGCAGCCCCCGGGACCTCCGTAAATACAATGAGCAGTTCTTC,CASSPRDLRKYNEQFF
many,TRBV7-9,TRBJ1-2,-,TGTGCCAGCAGCTTAGTCGGCCAGACTAATGGCTACACCTTC,CASSLVGQTNGYTF
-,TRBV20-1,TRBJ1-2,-,TGCAGTGCTAGGCAACCGGGTGGCTATGGCTACATCTTC,CSARQPGGYGYIF
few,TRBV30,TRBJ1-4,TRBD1,TGTGCCTGGAGCGCCACAGGGGGTTTTAATGAAAAACTGTTTTTT,CAWSATGGFNEKLFF
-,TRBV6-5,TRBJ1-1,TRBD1,TGTGCCAGCAGTTACTCTATTCCGGGACAGGTGAGGGTGGTTACTGCGAACACTGAAGCTTTCTTT,CASSYSIPGQVRVVTANTEAFF
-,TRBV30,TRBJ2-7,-,TGTGCCTGGGGGCACCGCTCCTACGAGCAGTACTTC,CAWGHRSYEQYF
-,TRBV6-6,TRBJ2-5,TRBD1,TGTGCCAGCAGCGGAGACAGGGGGCTTCAAGAGACCCAGTACTTC,CASSGDRGLQETQYF
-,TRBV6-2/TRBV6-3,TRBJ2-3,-,TGTGCCAGCAGTTACTCCGCCCGAGATCGTAAACCTACAGATACGCAGTATTTT,CASSYSARDRKPTDTQYF
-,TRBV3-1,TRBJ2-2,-,TGTGCCAGCAGCCAAGAAGGGCTTGGCGGGGAGCTGTTTTTT,CASSQEGLGGELFF
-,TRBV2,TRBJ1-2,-,TGTGCCAGCAGTCGCGACTCCCATGGCTACACCTTC,CASSRDSHGYTF
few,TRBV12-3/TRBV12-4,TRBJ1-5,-,TGTGCCAGCAGTTTGGCGGCAGGGATCGGTCAGCCCCAGCATTTT,CASSLAAGIGQPQHF
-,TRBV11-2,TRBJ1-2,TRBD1,TGTGCCAGCAGCTCACCCCGGACAGGGCTAATCTATGGCTACACCTTC,CASSSPRTGLIYGYTF
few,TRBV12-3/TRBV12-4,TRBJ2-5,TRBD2,TGTGCCAGCAGTTTACATAGCGGGGGGGGAGAGACCCAGTACTTC,CASSLHSGGGETQYF
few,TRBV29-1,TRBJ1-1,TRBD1,TGCAGCGGCTTACAGGGGGTCGTAGGGGCTTTCTTT,CSGLQGVVGAFF
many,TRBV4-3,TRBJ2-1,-,TGCGCCAGCAGCCAAGAACGGGTTGCCCTGGGGAGTGAGCAGTTCTTC,CASSQERVALGSEQFF
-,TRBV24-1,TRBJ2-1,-,TGTGCCACCAGTGACCTAGCTCGTCCCAACAATGAGCAGTTCTTC,CATSDLARPNNEQFF
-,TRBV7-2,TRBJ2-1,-,TGTGCCAGCAGCTTAAGGTCGGGACGGGCCAATGAGCAGTTCTTC,CASSLRSGRANEQFF
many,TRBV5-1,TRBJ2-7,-,TGCGCCAGCAGCTACCGACAGGCCTACGAGCAGTACTTC,CASSYRQAYEQYF
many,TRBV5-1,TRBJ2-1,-,TGCGCCAGCAGCTTGGAGGGGGTCTCGAATGAGCAGTTCTTC,CASSLEGVSNEQFF
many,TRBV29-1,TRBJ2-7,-,TGCAGCGTTGAACGGACAGCTAGCTCCTACGAGCAGTACTTC,CSVERTASSYEQYF
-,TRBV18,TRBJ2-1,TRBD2,TGTGCCAGCTCATCGGCCCCCCTAGCGGGGGGCCAGAATGAGCAGTTCTTC,CASSSAPLAGGQNEQFF
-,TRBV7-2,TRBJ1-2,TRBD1,TGTGCCAGCAGCCGAACTTTCAGGGGGGAAACTAACTATGGCTACACCTTC,CASSRTFRGETNYGYTF
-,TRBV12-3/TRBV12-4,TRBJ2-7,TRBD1,TGTGCCGGCAGTCAGGGACAGGGTAGAGACGAGCAGTACTTC,CAGSQGQGRDEQYF
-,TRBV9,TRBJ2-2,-,TGTGCCAGCAGCGGCCAGGGGTTCGGGGAGCTGTTTTTT,CASSGQGFGELFF
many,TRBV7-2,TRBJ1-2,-,TGTGCCAGCAGCTTTCGGGGGCGCCCCAACTATGGCTACACCTTC,CASSFRGRPNYGYTF
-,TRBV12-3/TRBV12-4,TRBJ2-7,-,TGTGTCAGCAGTTTGGCGCAGGGTCAATACGAGCAGTACTTC,CVSSLAQGQYEQYF
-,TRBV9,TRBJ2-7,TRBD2,TGTGCCAGCAGCGTCGGGGTCAGCGGGGGCTACGAGCAGTACTTC,CASSVGVSGGYEQYF
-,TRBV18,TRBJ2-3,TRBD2,TGTGCCAGCTCACGAAAGCGACTAGCGGGAGGCACAGATACGCAGTATTTT,CASSRKRLAGGTDTQYF
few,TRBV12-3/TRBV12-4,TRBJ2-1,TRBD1,TGTGCCAGCAATCCCCCGGGACAGGCGGTCGGTGAGCAGTTCTTC,CASNPPGQAVGEQFF
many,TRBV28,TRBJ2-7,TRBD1,TGTGCCAGCAGGTCAGGGGGAGTACGGTCCTACGAGCAGTACTTC,CASRSGGVRSYEQYF
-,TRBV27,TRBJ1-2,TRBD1,TGTGCCAGCAGTGTGGGACAGGGATTCTACTATGGCTACACCTTC,CASSVGQGFYYGYTF
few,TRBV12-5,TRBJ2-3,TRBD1,TGTGCTAGTGAACACCGGGACAGGGGAGGAGATACGCAGTATTTT,CASEHRDRGGDTQYF
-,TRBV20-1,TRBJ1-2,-,TGCAGTGCTAGAGAGGGCGGATTAATCTCAGTGAACTATGGCTACACCTTC,CSAREGGLISVNYGYTF
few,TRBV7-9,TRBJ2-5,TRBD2,TGTGCCAGCAGCTCAGGACTAGCGGTAGAGACCCAGTACTTC,CASSSGLAVETQYF
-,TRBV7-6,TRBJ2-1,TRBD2,TGTGCCAGCAGCTTAATAAGCGGGGTCGGGAACAATGAGCAGTTCTTC,CASSLISGVGNNEQFF
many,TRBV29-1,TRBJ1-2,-,TGCAGCGTTGGCCCACGACAGGCTAACTATGGCTACACCTTC,CSVGPRQANYGYTF
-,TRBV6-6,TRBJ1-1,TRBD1,TGTGCCAGCAGTTACACGGGACAGGGAGTAATGACTGAAGCTTTCTTT,CASSYTGQGVMTEAFF
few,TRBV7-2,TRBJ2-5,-,TGTGCCAGCAGCTTACAGCCGGGACTGCAAGAGACCCAGTACTTC,CASSLQPGLQETQYF
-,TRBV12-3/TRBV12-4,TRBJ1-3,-,TGTGCCAGTAGTTCCATCCGGGTAGGGACGCTGGGAAACACCATATATTTT,CASSSIRVGTLGNTIYF
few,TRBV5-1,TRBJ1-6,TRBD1,TGCGCCAGCAGCTTGGACGGACAGGGTAGCAGTTCACCCCTCCACTTT,CASSLDGQGSSSPLHF
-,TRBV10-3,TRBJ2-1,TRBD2,TGTGCCATCAGTGAGTATGAAATAGCGGGAACGTCCTACAATGAGCAGTTCTTC,CAISEYEIAGTSYNEQFF
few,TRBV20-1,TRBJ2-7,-,TGCAGTGCTAGAGTTACGGGGATGGGATACGAGCAGTACTTC,CSARVTGMGYEQYF
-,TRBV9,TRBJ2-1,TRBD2,TGTGCCAGCAGCGTAGGGGGGACTAGCGGAGGATACAATGAGCAGTTCTTC,CASSVGGTSGGYNEQFF
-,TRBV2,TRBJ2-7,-,TGTGCCAGCAGTGCCGATCTGGAGAGCGAGCAGTACTTC,CASSADLESEQYF
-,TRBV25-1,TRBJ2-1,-,TGTGCCAGCAGTGAATGGAACTCCTACAATGAGCAGTTCTTC,CASSEWNSYNEQFF
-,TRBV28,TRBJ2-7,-,TGTGCCAGCAGTTTCCAGGGTTGGACGGGGACTCCGGACTTC,CASSFQGWTGTPDF
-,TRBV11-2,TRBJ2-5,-,TGTGCCAGCAGCTTATCCACGGGGTCCCAGTACTTC,CASSLSTGSQYF
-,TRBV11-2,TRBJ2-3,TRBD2,TGTGCCAGCAGGCCCTACAGGGTAGCTAGCGGGGGACTTCAGACAGATACGCAGTATTTT,CASRPYRVASGGLQTDTQYF
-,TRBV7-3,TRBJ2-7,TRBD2,TGTGCCAGCAGCTCACGAGCGGGGGCCACTTACCTGCAGTACTTC,CASSSRAGATYLQYF
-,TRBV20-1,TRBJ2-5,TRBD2,TGCAGTGCCCAGAGGGGGCTAGCGGGATTGTTCTTCAATGAGCAGTACTTC,CSAQRGLAGLFFNEQYF
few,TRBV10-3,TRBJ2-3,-,TGTGCCATCAGCAGACCACCCGGGAGAGATAAAACAGATACGCAGTATTTT,CAISRPPGRDKTDTQYF
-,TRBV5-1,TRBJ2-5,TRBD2,TGCGCCAGCAGCTTGGATCTAGCGGGGCTAGAGACCCAGTACTTC,CASSLDLAGLETQYF